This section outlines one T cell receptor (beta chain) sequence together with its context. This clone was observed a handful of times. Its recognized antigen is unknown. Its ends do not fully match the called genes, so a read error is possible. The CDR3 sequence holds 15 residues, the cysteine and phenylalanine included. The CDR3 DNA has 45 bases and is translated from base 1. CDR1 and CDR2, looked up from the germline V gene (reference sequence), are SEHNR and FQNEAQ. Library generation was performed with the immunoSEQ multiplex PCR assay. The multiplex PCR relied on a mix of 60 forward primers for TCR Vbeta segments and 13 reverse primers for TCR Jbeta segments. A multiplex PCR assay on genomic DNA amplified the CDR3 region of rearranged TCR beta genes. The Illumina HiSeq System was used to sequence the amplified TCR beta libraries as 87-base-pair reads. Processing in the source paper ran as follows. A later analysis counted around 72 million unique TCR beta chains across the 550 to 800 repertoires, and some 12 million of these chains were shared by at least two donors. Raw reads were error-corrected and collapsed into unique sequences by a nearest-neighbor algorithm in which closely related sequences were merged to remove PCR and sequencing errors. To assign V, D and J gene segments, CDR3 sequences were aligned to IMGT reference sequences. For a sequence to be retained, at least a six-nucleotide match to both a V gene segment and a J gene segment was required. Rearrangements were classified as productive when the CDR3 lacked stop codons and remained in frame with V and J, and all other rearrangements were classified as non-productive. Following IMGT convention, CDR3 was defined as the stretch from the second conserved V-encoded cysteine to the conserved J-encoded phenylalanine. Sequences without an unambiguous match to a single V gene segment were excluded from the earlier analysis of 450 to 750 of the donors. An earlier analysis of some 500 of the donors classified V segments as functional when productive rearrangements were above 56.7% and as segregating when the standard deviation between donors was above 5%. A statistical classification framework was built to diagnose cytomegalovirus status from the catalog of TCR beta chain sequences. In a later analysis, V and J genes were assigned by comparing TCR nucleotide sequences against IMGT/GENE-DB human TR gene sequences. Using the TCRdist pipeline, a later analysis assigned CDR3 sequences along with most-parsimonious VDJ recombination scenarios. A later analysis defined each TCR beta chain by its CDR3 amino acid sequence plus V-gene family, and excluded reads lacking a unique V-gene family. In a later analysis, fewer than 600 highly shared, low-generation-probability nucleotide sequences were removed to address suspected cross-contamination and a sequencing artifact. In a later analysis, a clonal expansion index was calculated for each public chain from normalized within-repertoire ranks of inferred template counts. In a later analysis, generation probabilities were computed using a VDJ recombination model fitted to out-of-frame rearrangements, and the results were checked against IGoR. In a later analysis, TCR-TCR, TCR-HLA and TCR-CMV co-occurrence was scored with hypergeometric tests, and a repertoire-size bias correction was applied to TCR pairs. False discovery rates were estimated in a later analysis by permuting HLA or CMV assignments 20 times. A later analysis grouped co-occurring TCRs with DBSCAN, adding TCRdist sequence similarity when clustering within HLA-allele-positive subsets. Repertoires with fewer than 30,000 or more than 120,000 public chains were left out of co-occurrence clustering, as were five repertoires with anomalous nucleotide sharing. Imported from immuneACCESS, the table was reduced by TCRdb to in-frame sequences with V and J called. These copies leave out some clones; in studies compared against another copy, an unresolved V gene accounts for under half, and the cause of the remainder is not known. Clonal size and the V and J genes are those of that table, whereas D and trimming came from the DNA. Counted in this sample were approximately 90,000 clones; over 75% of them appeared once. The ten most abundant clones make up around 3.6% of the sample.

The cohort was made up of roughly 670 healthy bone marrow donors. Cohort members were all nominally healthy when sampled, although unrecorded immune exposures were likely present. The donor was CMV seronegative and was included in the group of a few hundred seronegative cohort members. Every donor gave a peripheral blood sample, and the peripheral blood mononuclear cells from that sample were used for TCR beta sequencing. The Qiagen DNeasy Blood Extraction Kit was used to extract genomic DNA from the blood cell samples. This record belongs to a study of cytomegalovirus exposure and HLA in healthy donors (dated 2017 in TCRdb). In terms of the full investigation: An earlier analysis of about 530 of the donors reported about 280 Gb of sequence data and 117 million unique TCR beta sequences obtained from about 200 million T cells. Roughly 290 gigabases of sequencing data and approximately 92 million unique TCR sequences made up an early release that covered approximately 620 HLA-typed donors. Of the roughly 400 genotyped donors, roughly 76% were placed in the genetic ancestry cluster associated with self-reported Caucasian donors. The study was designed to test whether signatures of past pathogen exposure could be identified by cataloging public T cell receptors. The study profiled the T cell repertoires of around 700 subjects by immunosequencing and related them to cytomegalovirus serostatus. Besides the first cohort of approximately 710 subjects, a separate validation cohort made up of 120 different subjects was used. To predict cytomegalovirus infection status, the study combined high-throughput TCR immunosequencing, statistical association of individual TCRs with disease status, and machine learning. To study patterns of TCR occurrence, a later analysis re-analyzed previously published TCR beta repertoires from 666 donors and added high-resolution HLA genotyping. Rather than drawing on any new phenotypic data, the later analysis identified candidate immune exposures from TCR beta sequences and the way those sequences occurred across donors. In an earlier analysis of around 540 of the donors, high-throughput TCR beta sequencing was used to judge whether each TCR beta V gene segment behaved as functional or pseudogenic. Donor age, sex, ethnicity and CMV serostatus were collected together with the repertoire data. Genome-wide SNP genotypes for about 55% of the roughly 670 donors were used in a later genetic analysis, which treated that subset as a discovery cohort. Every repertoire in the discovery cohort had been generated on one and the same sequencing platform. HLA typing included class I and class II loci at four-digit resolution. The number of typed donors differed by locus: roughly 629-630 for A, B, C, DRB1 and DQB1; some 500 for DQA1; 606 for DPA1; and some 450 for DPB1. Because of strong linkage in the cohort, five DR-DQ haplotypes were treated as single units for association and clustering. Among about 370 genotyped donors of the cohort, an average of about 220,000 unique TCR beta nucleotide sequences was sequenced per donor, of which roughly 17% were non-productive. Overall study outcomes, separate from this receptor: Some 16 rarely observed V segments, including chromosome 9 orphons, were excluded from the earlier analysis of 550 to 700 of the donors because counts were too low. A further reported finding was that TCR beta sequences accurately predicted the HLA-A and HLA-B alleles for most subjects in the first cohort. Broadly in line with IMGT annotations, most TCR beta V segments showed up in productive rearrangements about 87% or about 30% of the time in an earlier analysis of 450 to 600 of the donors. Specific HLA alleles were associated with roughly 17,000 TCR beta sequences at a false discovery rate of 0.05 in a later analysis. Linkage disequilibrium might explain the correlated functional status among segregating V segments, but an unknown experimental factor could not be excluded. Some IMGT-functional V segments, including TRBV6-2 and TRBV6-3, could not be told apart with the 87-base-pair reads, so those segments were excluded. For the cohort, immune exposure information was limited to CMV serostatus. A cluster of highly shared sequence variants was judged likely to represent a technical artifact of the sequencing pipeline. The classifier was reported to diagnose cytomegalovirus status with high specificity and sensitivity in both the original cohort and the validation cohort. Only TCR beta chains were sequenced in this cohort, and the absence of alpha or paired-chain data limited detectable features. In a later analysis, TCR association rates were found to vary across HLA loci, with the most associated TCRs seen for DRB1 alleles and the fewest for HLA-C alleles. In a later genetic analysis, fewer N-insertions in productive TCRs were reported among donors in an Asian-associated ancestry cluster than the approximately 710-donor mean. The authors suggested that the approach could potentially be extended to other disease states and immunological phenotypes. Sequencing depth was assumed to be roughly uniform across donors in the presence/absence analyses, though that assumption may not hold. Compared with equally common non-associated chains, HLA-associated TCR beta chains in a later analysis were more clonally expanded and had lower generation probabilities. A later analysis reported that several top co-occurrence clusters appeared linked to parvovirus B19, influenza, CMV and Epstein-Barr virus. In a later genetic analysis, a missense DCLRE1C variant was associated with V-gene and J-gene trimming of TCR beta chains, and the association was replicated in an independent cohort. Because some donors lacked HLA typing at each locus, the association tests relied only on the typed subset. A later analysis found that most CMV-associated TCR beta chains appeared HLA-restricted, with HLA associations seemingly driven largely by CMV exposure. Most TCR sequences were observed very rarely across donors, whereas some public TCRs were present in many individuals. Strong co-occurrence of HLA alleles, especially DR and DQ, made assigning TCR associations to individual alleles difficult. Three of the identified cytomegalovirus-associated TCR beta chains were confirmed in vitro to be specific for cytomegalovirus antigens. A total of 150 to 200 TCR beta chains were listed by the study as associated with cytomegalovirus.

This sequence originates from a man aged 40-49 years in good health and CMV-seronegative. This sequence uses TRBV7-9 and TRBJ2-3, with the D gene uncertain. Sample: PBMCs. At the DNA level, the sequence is TGTTCCAGCAGCTTATTCGGAGTCGTCACAGATACGCAGTATTTT. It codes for CSSSLFGVVTDTQYF.